This T cell receptor beta chain was captured by sequencing in a study of graft-versus-host responses after intestinal transplantation. About this clone itself: As yet, its antigen is unknown.

The study's findings and limits: The recipient marrow held GvH clones, and some of them showed up first in ileum or blood.

The method was immunoSEQ multiplex PCR; TCRdb's version includes in-frame clones alone and lacks a portion of them. The data hold around 110,000 clones, with approximately 90% observed a single time. The TCR originated in a human donor who received an intestinal transplant. The material was unstimulated CD4+ T cells sorted from spleen or lymph node cells, obtained before intestinal transplant.

The CDR3 DNA sequence: TGTGCCAGCAGCTTGGAGACTAGATGGGAGACGGGTGAGCAGTTCTTC. Translated, it gives CASSLETRWETGEQFF. The J gene is TRBJ2-1, the V gene TRBV5-6, with D possibly matching TRBD2 (6 bases). V lost 0 bases, J lost 9 bases, and 19 bases lay in between. Germline V lookup: CDR1 SGHDT, CDR2 YYEEEE. The length of the CDR3 is 16 residues.